This T cell receptor beta chain is from a study of CD4+ T cells in melanoma. Points from the study as a whole: A reported correlation linked neoantigen-specific CD4+ T cells to CD8+, macrophage and B cell function. Diverse differentiation states were reported for melanoma neoantigen-specific CD4+ T cells.

In the case of this clone: Its matching antigen is unknown.

The CDR3 is 14 residues long. The V end lost 2 bases, the J end lost 7 bases, and 11 bases lay between the germline ends. CDR1 is MGHDK and CDR2 is SYGVNS in the germline V gene. TCRdb's copy holds only in-frame clones and misses some; the assay was immunoSEQ multiplex PCR. The sample consists of approximately 9,900 clones, 60% to 80% of them appearing once. Sequencing was carried out using peripheral blood. The chain recombines TRBV25-1 with TRBJ1-4; D gene unclear. This clonotype was sampled from a human donor with melanoma. Here the CDR3 reads CASSERGSSEKLFF. The CDR3, as DNA: TGTGCCAGCAGTGAACGGGGATCGAGTGAAAAACTGTTTTTT.